The 12 T cell receptor beta chains presented below share a single source sample, sequenced in a study of blood T cell repertoires in COVID-19. Method: immunoSEQ multiplex PCR; TCRdb's copy keeps in-frame clones and lacks some. Altogether a few hundred thousand clones are present, more than 65% being singletons, with the ten largest covering roughly 3.2%. Input material: PBMCs or T cells enriched from blood (not recorded which). All receptors derive from a man in his fifties or sixties who had recovered from COVID-19.

V and J are TRBV5-1 and TRBJ2-7; 9 bases agree with TRBD1. Germline CDR1 reads SGHRS; CDR2 reads YFSETQ. The V and J ends lost 0 bases and 2 bases, in that order; junction bases with no gene match: 6. This CDR3 region has 16 residues. The CDR3 DNA sequence: TGCGCCAGCAGCTTGGGGGGACAGGGAGTCACCTACGAGCAGTACTTC. Its translation is CASSLGGQGVTYEQYF.

The V and J genes are TRBV12-3 or TRBV12-4 and TRBJ1-2; D ambiguous. V lost 6 bases and J lost 8, with 16 bases in between. This CDR3 is 13 amino acids long. The CDR3 sequence: CASRNSHARGYTF. CDR3 DNA: TGTGCCAGCAGGAACTCCCATGCCCGAGGCTACACCTTC.

The chain recombines TRBV7-2 with TRBJ1-4; D remains ambiguous. Trimming pared 0 bases from V and 3 bases from J, leaving 5 bases between. The CDR3 is 14 amino acids. Per germline, CDR1 SGHTA and CDR2 FQGNSA. The CDR3, as DNA: TGTGCCAGCAGCTTAGCGGCGGCTAATGAAAAACTGTTTTTT. Translation gives CASSLAAANEKLFF.

The V call is TRBV18, the J call TRBJ1-2, with 8 bases that match TRBD1. The CDR3 runs to 13 residues. Germline V gene data show CDR1 as KGHSH and CDR2 as LQKENI. V was pared by 1 base and J by 8 bases, with 3 bases of the junction left unmatched. CDR3 loop: CASSPLGTGGYTF. The CDR3 region has the DNA TGTGCCAGCTCACCACTAGGGACAGGCGGCTACACCTTC.

The gene calls are TRBV2 and TRBJ1-5, with unresolved D. Germline assignment: CDR1 SNHLY and CDR2 FYNNEI. This CDR3 has 15 residues. V lost 4 bases and J lost 1, with 11 bases in between. CDR3 in DNA: TGTGCCAGCAGTGTAGAGACACCCAGCAATCAGCCCCAGCATTTT. Its protein product is CASSVETPSNQPQHF.

The chain couples TRBV18 to TRBJ2-7; TRBD2 aligns across 13 bases. Losses at the gene ends were 5 bases for V and 5 bases for J; bases not matched to a gene: 18. Germline values: CDR1 KGHSH, CDR2 LQKENI. The CDR3 spans 19 residues. The CDR3: CASSDQRFSTSGRAHEQYF. In DNA form, the CDR3 reads TGTGCCAGCTCAGACCAGAGATTTTCCACTAGCGGGAGGGCCCACGAGCAGTACTTC.

In this sample, this clone turned up a few times. This sequence joins TRBV28 and TRBJ1-5; 12 bases map to TRBD1. This CDR3 has 14 residues. From germline, CDR1 is MDHEN and CDR2 SYDVKM. V was pared by 5 bases and J by 11 bases, with 7 bases of the junction left unmatched. CDR3 in DNA: TGTGCCAGCAGTCTTCCGGGACAGGGGGCCTCCCAGCATTTT. Amino acid sequence: CASSLPGQGASQHF.

V gene TRBV5-4 combines with J gene TRBJ2-7, with 7 positions matching TRBD1. There are 14 residues in the CDR3. With V trimmed by 0 bases and J by 2 bases, 2 bases remained unmatched. Germline CDR1 is SGHNT and CDR2 is YYREEE (reference sequence). The CDR3 DNA follows: TGTGCCAGCAGCTTGGGGGACAGAACCTACGAGCAGTACTTC. Amino acid sequence: CASSLGDRTYEQYF.

This chain joins TRBV29-1 and TRBJ2-5; the match to TRBD1 covers 7 bases. The CDR3 covers 14 residues. Germline lookup yields CDR1 SQVTM and CDR2 ANQGSEA. J was trimmed by 7 bases and V by 1 base; bases with no gene match: 9. Written as DNA, the CDR3 is TGCAGCGTTGAAGGCACATCGGCAGGGGGGACCCAGTACTTC. Its translation: CSVEGTSAGGTQYF.

Details on this clone: This specimen includes other DNA sequences encoding the same CDR3. V usage is TRBV11-3 and J usage is TRBJ2-5; D remains unclear. The CDR3 runs 13 residues. The V gene lost 3 bases and the J gene lost 5 bases, with 10 bases spanning the gap. Germline V gene sequence: CDR1 SGHNT, CDR2 YENEEA. CDR3 region: CASSFPPGETQYF. DNA for the CDR3: TGTGCCAGCAGCTTTCCCCCCGGTGAGACCCAGTACTTC.

This chain uses TRBV29-1 with TRBJ1-2; maybe TRBD1 (6 bases). Germline V gene sequence: CDR1 SQVTM, CDR2 ANQGSEA. CDR3 length equals 13 residues. As DNA, the CDR3 is TGCGGAGGCGCCGGACAGTCTGCGTATGGCTACACCTTC. It specifies CGGAGQSAYGYTF.

The chain carries TRBV19 and TRBJ2-7, with TRBD1 matching over 8 bases. With V trimmed by 3 bases and J by 4 bases, 11 bases remained unmatched. The CDR3 sequence is 16 residues long. Germline V gene sequence: CDR1 LNHDA, CDR2 SQIVND (reference sequence). The CDR3 protein is CASSIEDRGPGYEQYF. CDR3 in DNA: TGTGCCAGTAGTATCGAAGACAGGGGACCTGGATACGAGCAGTACTTC.